The 11 T cell receptor beta chains in this list originate from one sample, sequenced in a study of blood T cell repertoires in COVID-19. Produced via immunoSEQ multiplex PCR; TCRdb's table is partial and in-frame only. The table records 95,000 to 150,000 clones, about 80% of them present only once. Sequenced input: peripheral blood. The source of these receptors is a human donor in a cohort sampled during active COVID-19.

The V and J genes are TRBV6-5 and TRBJ2-7; unclear D gene. CDR3 length: 15 amino acids. V lost 8 bases, J lost 3 bases, and 20 bases lay in between. Germline V gene data show CDR1 as MNHEY and CDR2 as SVGAGI. CDR3 DNA sequence: TGTGCCAGCCGCCCTTCTCTTCTCTACCTCTACGAGCAGTACTTC. Translated, it gives CASRPSLLYLYEQYF.

V gene TRBV5-4 combines with J gene TRBJ1-6; 7 bases are a match to TRBD1. CDR3 length: 14 residues. Germline lookup yields CDR1 SGHNT and CDR2 YYREEE (reference sequence). With V trimmed by 4 bases and J by 8 bases, 6 bases remained unmatched. The CDR3: CASSRDREYSPLHF. In DNA form, the CDR3 reads TGTGCCAGCAGCCGGGACAGAGAATATTCACCCCTCCACTTT.

This chain uses TRBV27 with TRBJ2-7; 11 bases map to TRBD2. The ends lost 5 bases at V and 4 bases at J; junction bases unmatched: 7. This CDR3 is built from 15 residues. Germline CDR1 reads MNHEY; CDR2 reads SMNVEV (reference sequence). CDR3 region: CASSPGLAGGYEQYF. CDR3 sequence (DNA): TGTGCCAGCAGTCCCGGCCTAGCGGGAGGATACGAGCAGTACTTC.

The chain carries TRBV7-2 and TRBJ1-5; D gene unclear. The CDR3 length is 21 residues. The ends were cut back, 0 bases at V and 0 bases at J, with 24 bases in the middle. The germline V gene has CDR1 SGHTA and CDR2 FQGNSA. CDR3 bases: TGTGCCAGCAGCTTAGCGGGTCGAGGGCCTATAATTTTATATAGCAATCAGCCCCAGCATTTT. It yields the protein CASSLAGRGPIILYSNQPQHF.

The genes are TRBV19 and TRBJ2-5; 8 bases match TRBD1. Trimming at V came to 5 bases and at J to 4 bases, leaving 6 bases not matched to a gene. Germline lookup yields CDR1 LNHDA and CDR2 SQIVND (reference sequence). CDR3 size: 14 residues. The CDR3, as DNA: TGTGCCAGTAGTGTAGGACAGGGAGGAGAGACCCAGTACTTC. Protein product: CASSVGQGGETQYF.

This clone was found a few times. This chain joins TRBV6-5 and TRBJ1-4; D is unclear. Trimming cost V 4 bases and J 6 bases, with 15 bases left between them. The germline CDR1 and CDR2 sequences are MNHEY and SVGAGI. CDR3 length: 15 amino acids. The CDR3 loop reads CASSLLGRKYEKLFF. CDR3 DNA: TGTGCCAGCAGTTTACTGGGGAGGAAATATGAAAAACTGTTTTTT.

J is TRBJ2-1 and V is TRBV24-1, with unresolved D. Germline CDR1 reads KGHDR; CDR2 reads SFDVKD. Trimming stripped 4 bases from V and 8 bases from J, with 20 bases between. CDR3 length equals 16 residues. CDR3 nucleotides: TGTGCCACCAGTGACCTTAATTCGCGAGTATTCGATGAGCAGTTCTTC. This codes for CATSDLNSRVFDEQFF.

CDR3 nucleotide sequence: TGTGCCAGCAGCGTAGAGTCCGGGATGGCCCAGGAAAAACTGTTTTTT. As protein: CASSVESGMAQEKLFF. V is TRBV9 and J is TRBJ1-4; D is uncertain. The germline gives CDR1 SGDLS, CDR2 YYNGEE. The CDR3 runs to 16 residues. V was clipped by 0 bases and J by 8 bases, with 17 bases between them.

The V and J genes are TRBV15 and TRBJ1-4; TRBD1 matches 10 bases. Germline CDR1 is LNHNV and CDR2 is YYDKDF (reference sequence). J lost 2 bases, V lost 3 bases, and 12 bases had no gene match. This CDR3 is built from 19 residues. The CDR3, as DNA: TGTGCCACCAGCAGTCCTAGGACAGGGGGGGCCTTGACTAATGAAAAACTGTTTTTT. As protein: CATSSPRTGGALTNEKLFF.

Concerning this clone itself: The CDR3 carries no conserved terminal phenylalanine or tryptophan, so it likely arises from a read error. The limits of the CDR3 on the DNA are not certain, so only TCRdb's listed CDR3 is given. V is TRBV21-1 and J is TRBJ1-5; TRBD1 reflects the table's D call only, with no check against the DNA. TRBV21-1 is termed a pseudogene. The CDR3 numbers 12 amino acids, ends counted. Here the CDR3 reads CASSNMAQGALV.

The V call is TRBV6-2 or TRBV6-3, the J call TRBJ1-5; D may be TRBD1 (5 bases). Germline loops: CDR1 MNHEY, CDR2 SVGEGT. The CDR3 is 15 residues long. The V gene lost 2 bases and the J gene lost 1 base, with 9 bases spanning the gap. For the CDR3, the DNA is TGTGCCAGCAGTTACGGGGGGGGGAGCAATCAGCCCCAGCATTTT. Its protein product is CASSYGGGSNQPQHF.